The 27 T cell receptor beta chains below all came from one sample that was sequenced in a study of shared clonotypes between healthy human individuals. Here immunoSEQ multiplex PCR was the method, and the copy in TCRdb shows in-frame clones only, minus some. The data contain some 1,600,000 clones, 95% to 99% of them singletons. Input material: naive CD4+ T cells sorted from blood. Subset reported: CD45RA+ positively selected. The source of these receptors is a man aged 25 to 40 in good health.

This clone was observed a single time. The J gene is TRBJ2-7, the V gene TRBV18, with 9 bases identical to TRBD1. The V and J ends lost 0 bases and 0 bases, in that order; junction bases with no gene match: 3. Germline CDR1 reads KGHSH; CDR2 reads LQKENI. This CDR3 has 16 amino acids. DNA of the CDR3: TGTGCCAGCTCACCACCGGTGGGACAGGGCTCCTACGAGCAGTACTTC. Its translation: CASSPPVGQGSYEQYF.

The chain is built from TRBV5-1 and TRBJ2-5; D gene ambiguous. CDR1 is SGHRS and CDR2 is YFSETQ in the germline V gene. This CDR3 region has 14 residues. Trimming took off 2 bases at V and 5 bases at J, with 13 bases between the two ends. CDR3 in amino acids: CASSFTHESETQYF. The DNA for the CDR3 is TGCGCCAGCAGCTTCACCCATGAATCCGAGACCCAGTACTTC.

This clone was counted once. Other DNA sequences in this specimen translate into the identical CDR3. This chain connects TRBV5-1 to TRBJ2-1; D is uncertain. Deletions cut 0 bases from V and 9 bases from J, with 4 bases between. The germline CDR1 and CDR2 sequences are SGHRS and YFSETQ. There are 11 residues in the CDR3. CDR3 sequence reads: CASSLASEQFF. The CDR3 DNA follows: TGCGCCAGCAGCTTGGCATCTGAGCAGTTCTTC. The whole variable domain, remainder taken from reference TRBV5-1 and TRBJ2-1, is KAGVTQTPRYLIKTRGQQVTLSCSPISGHRSVSWYQQTPGQGLQFLFEYFSETQRNKGNFPGRFSGRQFSNSRSEMNVSTLELGDSALYLCASSLASEQFFGPGTRLTVL.

The chain is built from TRBV27 and TRBJ1-2; D unclear. CDR3 length: 13 residues. In germline, CDR1 is MNHEY, CDR2 SMNVEV (reference sequence). Trimming stripped 4 bases from V and 7 bases from J, with 13 bases between. CDR3 protein: CASSSSAQGGYTF. The CDR3 nucleotides read TGTGCCAGCAGTTCCTCGGCCCAAGGTGGCTACACCTTC.

CDR3 sequence (DNA): TGTGCCAGCAGCTTTAGGCAGGGGAACTCCTACGAGCAGTACTTC. Translation gives CASSFRQGNSYEQYF. The chain combines TRBV13 with TRBJ2-7; possibly TRBD1 for D (6 bases). The V end lost 3 bases, the J end lost 0 bases, and 12 bases lay between the germline ends. The CDR3 is made up of 15 amino acids. The germline V gene encodes CDR1 PRHDT and CDR2 FYEKMQ (reference sequence).

V gene TRBV7-9 combines with J gene TRBJ2-2; no clear D gene. CDR1 SEHNR and CDR2 FQNEAQ come from the germline V gene (reference sequence). The CDR3 covers 12 residues. V was cut by 3 bases and J by 5 bases, with 4 bases left in between. The CDR3 is CASSFSTGELFF. The CDR3 nucleotides are TGTGCCAGCAGCTTTTCGACCGGGGAGCTGTTTTTT.

The chain links TRBV15 to TRBJ2-3; tentative D call: TRBD2 (5 bases). The CDR3 contains 14 residues. With 3 bases removed from V and 2 bases from J, the gap between germline ends came to 9 bases. Looked up from germline, CDR1 is LNHNV and CDR2 is YYDKDF (reference sequence). The CDR3 nucleotides read TGTGCCACCAGCAGGGACTTGAACACAGATACGCAGTATTTT. Protein product: CATSRDLNTDTQYF.

This rearrangement joins TRBV4-1 to TRBJ2-2; 7 bases agree with TRBD2. Looked up from germline, CDR1 is MGHRA and CDR2 is YSYEKL. The length of the CDR3 is 18 residues. Trimming took 5 bases from V and 7 from J; bases not matched to a gene: 19. CDR3 loop: CASSSRSPFAGVGGELFF. The CDR3 coding sequence is TGCGCCAGCAGCTCAAGATCCCCTTTCGCGGGAGTGGGCGGGGAGCTGTTTTTT.

About this clone itself: This same CDR3 is encoded by further DNA sequences in the sample. The chain couples TRBV9 to TRBJ2-7; D assignment may be TRBD1 or TRBD2 (5 bases each). This CDR3 region has 14 residues. Per the germline V gene, CDR1 is SGDLS and CDR2 is YYNGEE. Trimming took off 2 bases at V and 0 bases at J, with 9 bases between the two ends. The CDR3 is CASSVTGASYEQYF. DNA of the CDR3: TGTGCCAGCAGCGTGACCGGGGCCTCCTACGAGCAGTACTTC.

This clone was detected only once. Other DNA sequences from this sample encode an identical CDR3 as well. The chain has TRBV9 and TRBJ2-1; D is undetermined. Germline CDR1 reads SGDLS; CDR2 reads YYNGEE. This CDR3 is 14 amino acids long. Trimming took off 2 bases at V and 0 bases at J, with 6 bases between the two ends. CDR3 region: CASSVDSSYNEQFF. CDR3 in DNA: TGTGCCAGCAGCGTTGATTCCTCCTACAATGAGCAGTTCTTC.

J is TRBJ2-5 and V is TRBV4-2; 10 positions match TRBD2. The V gene end was trimmed by 4 bases and the J gene end by 4 bases; junction bases not matched to a gene: 12. CDR3 size: 17 residues. Germline CDR1 and CDR2: LGHNA and YNFKEQ. CDR3: CASSPQAGGPGGETQYF. CDR3 sequence (DNA): TGTGCCAGCAGCCCCCAAGCGGGAGGGCCTGGAGGAGAGACCCAGTACTTC.

The chain couples TRBV7-9 to TRBJ2-1; D may correspond to TRBD1 or TRBD2 (5 bases each). CDR1 is SEHNR and CDR2 is FQNEAQ in the germline V gene (reference sequence). This CDR3 is 14 amino acids long. Trimming removed 5 bases at V and 5 bases at J, with 13 bases between. The CDR3 bases are TGTGCCAGCAGCCGCCTGGGGGACGACAATGAGCAGTTCTTC. It codes for CASSRLGDDNEQFF.

The chain combines TRBV11-2 with TRBJ2-7; the D gene is possibly TRBD2 (6 bases). CDR3 length equals 14 residues. Per germline, CDR1 SGHAT and CDR2 FQNNGV. Trimming removed 3 bases from V and 3 bases from J, with 12 bases in between. The chain's CDR3 is CASSFLGRGYEQYF. CDR3 sequence (DNA): TGTGCCAGCAGCTTCCTGGGGCGGGGCTACGAGCAGTACTTC. The full variable domain, its missing parts supplied by reference TRBV11-2 and TRBJ2-7, is EAGVAQSPRYKIIEKRQSVAFWCNPISGHATLYWYQQILGQGPKLLIQFQNNGVVDDSQLPKDRFSAERLKGVDSTLKIQPAKLEDSAVYLCASSFLGRGYEQYFGPGTRLTVT.

V gene TRBV6-1 combines with J gene TRBJ1-2; D is unresolved. CDR3 length: 13 amino acids. Germline V gives CDR1 MNHNS, CDR2 SASEGT. The CDR3 nucleotides read TGTGCTCTTTACCCCGGGCATGACTATGGCTACACCTTC. The encoded protein is CALYPGHDYGYTF.

As concerns this clone: Other DNA sequences within the sample encode an identical CDR3. The chain joins TRBV11-2 to TRBJ2-7; D gene uncertain. CDR3 length: 11 amino acids. Germline lookup yields CDR1 SGHAT and CDR2 FQNNGV. V was shortened by 1 base and J by 6 bases, with 4 bases between the two germline ends. This chain's CDR3 is CASSLAREQYF. The CDR3 DNA is TGTGCCAGCAGCTTAGCTCGCGAGCAGTACTTC.

This chain links TRBV19 with TRBJ2-1, with D perhaps matching TRBD1 or TRBD2 (5 bases each). Germline V gives CDR1 LNHDA, CDR2 SQIVND (reference sequence). The V end was cut by 4 bases, the J end by 3 bases, with 10 bases between. The length of the CDR3 is 14 residues. This CDR3 reads CASSRDPFYNEQFF. In DNA form, the CDR3 reads TGTGCCAGTAGTAGGGACCCTTTCTACAATGAGCAGTTCTTC.

The chain is built from TRBV5-5 and TRBJ2-2; 9 bases map to TRBD1. In germline, CDR1 is SGHKS, CDR2 YYEKEE (reference sequence). Trimming cost V 4 bases and J 4 bases; bases outside gene matches: 11. The CDR3 covers 17 residues. The CDR3 bases are TGTGCCAGCAGCCAGTATATAGGGACAGGGTTCACCGGGGAGCTGTTTTTT. This sequence encodes CASSQYIGTGFTGELFF.

This rearrangement joins TRBV10-2 to TRBJ2-5; TRBD2 agrees at 9 bases. The V gene end was trimmed by 3 bases and the J gene end by 2 bases; junction bases not matched to a gene: 7. The germline V gene has CDR1 WSHSY and CDR2 SAAADI. CDR3 length: 16 amino acids. The CDR3 reads CASSDPTSGKQETQYF. In DNA, the CDR3 is TGCGCCAGCAGTGACCCGACTAGCGGTAAACAAGAGACCCAGTACTTC.

This clone was found once. The chain couples TRBV2 to TRBJ1-2; D is unresolved. V lost 6 bases and J 11 bases, leaving 16 bases between the germline ends. This CDR3 is 12 amino acids long. In germline, CDR1 is SNHLY, CDR2 FYNNEI. The CDR3 DNA sequence: TGTGCCAGCAGCCGGACCTCGCCTCAATACACCTTC. It encodes CASSRTSPQYTF.

This chain joins TRBV7-6 and TRBJ2-1; 7 bases fit TRBD2. V lost 2 bases to trimming and J lost 4 bases; unmatched junction nucleotides: 5. Germline values: CDR1 SGHVS, CDR2 FNYEAQ. This CDR3 spans 15 amino acids. CDR3 in amino acids: CASSLPSGLYNEQFF. In DNA, the CDR3 is TGTGCCAGCAGCTTACCCTCGGGACTATACAATGAGCAGTTCTTC.

The V and J genes are TRBV10-3 and TRBJ1-1; 8 positions match TRBD1. In germline, CDR1 is ENHRY, CDR2 SYGVKD. V was clipped by 7 bases and J by 5 bases; unmatched bases: 9. This CDR3 comprises 14 residues. In DNA, the CDR3 is TGTGCCATCAATGTGGACAGGGAGGGGACTGAAGCTTTCTTT. It codes for CAINVDREGTEAFF.

J is TRBJ1-4 and V is TRBV11-2, with 7 bases fitting TRBD1. V dropped 6 bases and J dropped 7; count of bases not matched to a gene: 8. Germline V gene lookup returns CDR1 SGHAT and CDR2 FQNNGV. The CDR3 is 14 amino acids. The CDR3 coding sequence is TGTGCCAGCAGGAAGACAGGGACGGGTGAAAAACTGTTTTTT. Protein product: CASRKTGTGEKLFF.

The chain recombines TRBV18 with TRBJ1-2; D not resolved. Germline V gene data show CDR1 as KGHSH and CDR2 as LQKENI. The CDR3 sequence is 13 residues long. Trimming removed 4 bases at V and 4 bases at J, with 10 bases between. The CDR3: CASSLSRGYGYTF. CDR3 sequence (DNA): TGTGCCAGCTCACTATCCCGCGGCTATGGCTACACCTTC.

The chain recombines TRBV6-1 with TRBJ1-5; D is unresolved. Trimming cost V 3 bases and J 9 bases, with 9 bases left between them. The CDR3 length is 12 residues. The germline V gene encodes CDR1 MNHNS and CDR2 SASEGT. The CDR3 nucleotides are TGTGCCAGCAGTGATCTGTTAGGGCCCCAGCATTTT. It is translated as CASSDLLGPQHF.

The CDR3 region is CASSPRINRRGTSGGIHQETQYF. The CDR3 DNA is TGTGCCAGCTCACCGAGAATTAATCGGAGAGGGACTAGCGGGGGGATTCACCAAGAGACCCAGTACTTC. J is TRBJ2-5 and V is TRBV18, with 15 bases fitting TRBD2. The CDR3 has 23 residues. Germline V gene data show CDR1 as KGHSH and CDR2 as LQKENI. The V and J ends lost 3 bases and 0 bases, in that order; junction bases with no gene match: 20.

The gene calls are TRBV5-1 and TRBJ2-7; 11 bases agree with TRBD2. V trimming: 2 bases; J trimming: 4 bases; junction bases outside the gene matches: 5. The CDR3 runs 15 residues. Germline V CDR1 and CDR2: SGHRS, YFSETQ. DNA of the CDR3: TGCGCCAGCAGCTTCACTAGCGGGGGAGGGTACGAGCAGTACTTC. Its translation is CASSFTSGGGYEQYF.

The genes are TRBV9 and TRBJ2-1; 10 positions match TRBD1. The ends lost 2 bases at V and 8 bases at J; junction bases unmatched: 7. The CDR3 sequence is 15 residues long. From germline, CDR1 is SGDLS and CDR2 YYNGEE. This CDR3 reads CASSVTGQGFHEQFF. The CDR3 DNA is TGTGCCAGCAGCGTGACGGGACAGGGGTTTCATGAGCAGTTCTTC.